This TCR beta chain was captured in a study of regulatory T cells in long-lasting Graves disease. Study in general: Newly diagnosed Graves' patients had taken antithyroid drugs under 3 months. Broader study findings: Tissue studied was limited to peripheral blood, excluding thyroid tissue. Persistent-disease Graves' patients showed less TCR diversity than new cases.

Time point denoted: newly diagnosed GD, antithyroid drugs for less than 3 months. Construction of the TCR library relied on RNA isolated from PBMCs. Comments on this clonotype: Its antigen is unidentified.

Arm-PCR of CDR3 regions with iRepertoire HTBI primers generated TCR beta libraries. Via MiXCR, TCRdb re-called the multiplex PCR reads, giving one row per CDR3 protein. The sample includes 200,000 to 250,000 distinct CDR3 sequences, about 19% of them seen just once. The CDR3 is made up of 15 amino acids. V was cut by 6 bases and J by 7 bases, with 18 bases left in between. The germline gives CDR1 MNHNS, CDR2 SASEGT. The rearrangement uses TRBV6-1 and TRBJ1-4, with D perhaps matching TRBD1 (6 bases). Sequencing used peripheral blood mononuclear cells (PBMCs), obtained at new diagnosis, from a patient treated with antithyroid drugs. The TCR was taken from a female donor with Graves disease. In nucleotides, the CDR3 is TGTGCCAGCAGCAGAAAGGGGGGGCGAGTTGAAAAACTGTTTTTT. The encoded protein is CASSRKGGRVEKLFF.